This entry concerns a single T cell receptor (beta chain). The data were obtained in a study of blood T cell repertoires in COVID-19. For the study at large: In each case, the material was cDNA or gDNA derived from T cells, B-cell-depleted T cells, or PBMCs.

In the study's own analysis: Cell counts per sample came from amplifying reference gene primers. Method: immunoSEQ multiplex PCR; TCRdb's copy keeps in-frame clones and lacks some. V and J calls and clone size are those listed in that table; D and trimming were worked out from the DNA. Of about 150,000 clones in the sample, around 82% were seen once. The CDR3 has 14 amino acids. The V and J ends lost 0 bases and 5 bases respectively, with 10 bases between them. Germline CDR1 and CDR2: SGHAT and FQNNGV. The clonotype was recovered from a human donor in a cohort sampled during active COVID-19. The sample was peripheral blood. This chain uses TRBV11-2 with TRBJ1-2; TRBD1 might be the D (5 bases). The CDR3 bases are TGTGCCAGCAGCTTAGATCAGGGCACTTATGGCTACACCTTC. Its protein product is CASSLDQGTYGYTF.